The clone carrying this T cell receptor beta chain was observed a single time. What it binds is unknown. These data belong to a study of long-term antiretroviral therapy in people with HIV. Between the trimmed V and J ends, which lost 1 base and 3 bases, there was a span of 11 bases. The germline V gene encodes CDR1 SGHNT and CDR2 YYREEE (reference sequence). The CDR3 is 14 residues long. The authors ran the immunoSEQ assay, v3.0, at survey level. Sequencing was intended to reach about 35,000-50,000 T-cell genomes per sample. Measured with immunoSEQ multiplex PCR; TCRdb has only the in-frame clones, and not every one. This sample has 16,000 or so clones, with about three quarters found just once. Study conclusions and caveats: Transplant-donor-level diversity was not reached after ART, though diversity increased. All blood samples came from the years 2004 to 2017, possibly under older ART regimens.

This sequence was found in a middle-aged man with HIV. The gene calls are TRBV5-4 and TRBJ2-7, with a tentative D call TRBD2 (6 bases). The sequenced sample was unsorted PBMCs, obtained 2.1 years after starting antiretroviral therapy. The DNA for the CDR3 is TGTGCCAGCAGCTTGTTGGAGGGTAGCTACGAGCAGTACTTC. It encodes CASSLLEGSYEQYF.